This TCR beta chain was captured by sequencing in a study of shared clonotypes between healthy human individuals. Under the authors' procedure: Filtering differed because ImmunoSEQ produced junction-only sequences that carried no quality scores. Sequenced by immunoSEQ multiplex PCR; TCRdb stores in-frame clones only, minus some. That table gives V, J and clone size, and the DNA gave D and trimming. The data show about 2.3 million clones, with just over 90% seen just once and 0.39% held by the top ten. Germline values: CDR1 MDHEN, CDR2 SYDVKM. V dropped 6 bases and J dropped 5 bases, with 13 bases sitting between them. The CDR3 covers 13 residues. Comments on this clone: Its antigen is currently unknown.

General study findings and limits: Clonotypes which were not shared had lower generation probabilities than clonotypes that all four donors shared.

The chain uses TRBV28 and TRBJ2-5; possibly TRBD2 for D (5 bases). Sequenced: naive CD4+ T cells from PBMCs. Specified subset: CD45RA+ positively selected. The clonotype was recovered from a man between 18 and 35 years old in good health. Some clones in this sample may be carry-over from other donors' samples. CDR3 sequence: CASRATSGETQYF. In DNA form, the CDR3 reads TGTGCCAGCAGGGCGACCTCGGGGGAGACCCAGTACTTC.